This entry features one TCR beta chain sequence. The sample originates from a study of blood T cell repertoires in COVID-19. Study details: Acute and convalescent COVID-19 samples came from the United States, Italy and Spain. T cells, B-cell-depleted T cells, or PBMCs supplied cDNA or gDNA.

Authors' processing steps: Estimated nucleated cell counts came from reference gene primer amplification. Sequencing was performed with immunoSEQ multiplex PCR; in TCRdb, only in-frame clones are kept and a portion is missing. The V and J calls and clone size are taken from that table; D and trimming were inferred from the DNA. Counted here are around 250,000 clones, roughly 83% occurring once; the ten biggest clones make up roughly an eighth. Germline values: CDR1 LNHNV, CDR2 YYDKDF (reference sequence). The CDR3 is 16 residues long. Trimming stripped 0 bases from V and 1 base from J, with 10 bases between.

The TCR sequence derives from a man aged 80 or over with acute or convalescent COVID-19. The sample taken for sequencing was peripheral blood. The V call is TRBV15, the J call TRBJ1-3; no definite D call. The DNA of the CDR3 is TGTGCCACCAGCAGAGAGGCAGACTTATCTGGAAACACCATATATTTT. It codes for CATSREADLSGNTIYF.